Below are 29 T cell receptor beta chains sequenced from a single sample in a study of blood T cell repertoires in COVID-19. Clones were sequenced by immunoSEQ multiplex PCR, and TCRdb holds only the in-frame ones, with some missing. The sample consists of some 410,000 clones, 88% of them appearing once. The source material was PBMCs or T cells enriched from blood (not recorded which). The receptors come from a woman aged 25 to 45 with acute COVID-19.

The V and J genes are TRBV3-1 (or the pseudogene TRBV3-2) and TRBJ2-7; weak D call: TRBD1 (6 bases). Trimming pared 2 bases from V and 3 bases from J, leaving 23 bases between. The CDR3 consists of 18 residues. Looked up from germline, CDR1 is LGHDT and CDR2 is YNNKEL (reference sequence). The CDR3 sequence: CASSQRYAGWTESYEQYF. The DNA for the CDR3 is TGTGCCAGCAGCCAAAGGTATGCCGGTTGGACAGAGAGCTACGAGCAGTACTTC.

This clone was recorded a few times. The chain uses TRBV7-8 and TRBJ1-6, with TRBD1 matching over 9 bases. J was trimmed by 2 bases and V by 4 bases; bases with no gene match: 3. In germline, CDR1 is SGHVS, CDR2 FQNEAQ. The CDR3 consists of 16 residues. CDR3 sequence (DNA): TGTGCCAGCAGCTCGCGACAGGGGGCCTATAATTCACCCCTCCACTTT. Translation gives CASSSRQGAYNSPLHF.

This chain connects TRBV4-1 to TRBJ1-2; D gene uncertain. The CDR3 runs to 13 residues. Trimming took 3 bases from V and 2 from J, leaving 7 bases between them. Per the germline V gene, CDR1 is MGHRA and CDR2 is YSYEKL. Written as DNA, the CDR3 is TGCGCCAGCAGCCACACGGAGAACTATGGCTACACCTTC. Protein product: CASSHTENYGYTF.

The rearrangement joins TRBV6-4 to TRBJ1-4; D remains unclear. The CDR3 extends over 15 amino acids. CDR1 is MRHNA, CDR2 SNTAGT, per germline. V was cut by 2 bases and J by 0 bases, with 7 bases left in between. In nucleotides, the CDR3 is TGTGCCAGCAGTGACGGCAGCGCAACTAATGAAAAACTGTTTTTT. Protein: CASSDGSATNEKLFF.

The genes are TRBV24-1 and TRBJ2-3; 9 bases map to TRBD1. Germline assignment: CDR1 KGHDR and CDR2 SFDVKD. V lost 4 bases to trimming and J lost 7 bases; unmatched junction nucleotides: 11. The length of the CDR3 is 16 residues. The CDR3 DNA follows: TGTGCCACCAGTGACTTCGACAGGGGGGGGAGGAATACGCAGTATTTT. It encodes CATSDFDRGGRNTQYF.

This chain connects TRBV18 to TRBJ1-1; D may be TRBD1 (5 bases). V was shortened by 5 bases and J by 3 bases, with 10 bases between the two germline ends. This CDR3 is 13 amino acids long. From germline, CDR1 is KGHSH and CDR2 LQKENI. The CDR3 protein is CASSATRDTEAFF. The DNA of the CDR3 is TGTGCCAGCTCAGCTACCAGGGACACTGAAGCTTTCTTT.

The chain is built from TRBV5-6 and TRBJ1-5, with a possible D match to TRBD1 (5 bases). Per the germline V gene, CDR1 is SGHDT and CDR2 is YYEEEE. This CDR3 is 16 amino acids long. The germline V and J ends were trimmed by 0 bases and 0 bases, with 10 bases remaining between them. The CDR3 loop is CASSLGTGYSNQPQHF. CDR3 DNA: TGTGCCAGCAGCTTGGGCACAGGTTATAGCAATCAGCCCCAGCATTTT.

The rearrangement joins TRBV19 to TRBJ2-1; TRBD2 might be the D (5 bases). Germline V gene sequence: CDR1 LNHDA, CDR2 SQIVND (reference sequence). V was trimmed by 1 base and J by 6 bases, leaving 13 bases between them. The CDR3 extends over 15 amino acids. Here the CDR3 reads CASSIGRVAGNEQFF. CDR3 bases: TGTGCCAGTAGTATAGGGCGAGTGGCGGGCAATGAGCAGTTCTTC.

The rearrangement joins TRBV5-1 to TRBJ2-1; tentatively, D is TRBD2 (7 bases). Between the trimmed V and J ends, which lost 6 bases and 4 bases, there was a span of 14 bases. The CDR3 consists of 14 residues. Germline CDR1 reads SGHRS; CDR2 reads YFSETQ. The CDR3 DNA reads as TGCGCCAGCACGGGGGGCCTCGGATACAATGAGCAGTTCTTC. Translated, it gives CASTGGLGYNEQFF.

The chain links TRBV19 to TRBJ1-5, with 7 bases lining up with TRBD1. This CDR3 is built from 16 residues. The germline CDR1 and CDR2 sequences are LNHDA and SQIVND (reference sequence). Losses at the gene ends were 5 bases for V and 5 bases for J; bases not matched to a gene: 12. In DNA form, the CDR3 reads TGTGCCAGTAGTTCACCATCGACAGGGATATATCAGCCCCAGCATTTT. Its translation is CASSSPSTGIYQPQHF. Together with reference TRBV19 and TRBJ1-5, the CDR3 gives the full variable domain: DGGITQSPKYLFRKEGQNVTLSCEQNLNHDAMYWYRQDPGQGLRLIYYSQIVNDFQKGDIAEGYSVSREKKESFPLTVTSAQKNPTAFYLCASSSPSTGIYQPQHFGDGTRLSIL.

This chain uses TRBV2 with TRBJ2-1, with 13 bases that match TRBD2. CDR3 length equals 14 residues. The germline V gene encodes CDR1 SNHLY and CDR2 FYNNEI. Trimming took 9 bases from V and 8 from J; bases not matched to a gene: 7. The CDR3 is CASTSGGARDEQFF. DNA for the CDR3: TGTGCCAGTACTAGCGGGGGGGCCCGAGATGAGCAGTTCTTC.

The chain recombines TRBV4-1 with TRBJ2-1, with TRBD1 as a possible D gene (6 bases). Germline V gene sequence: CDR1 MGHRA, CDR2 YSYEKL. This CDR3 spans 14 amino acids. V was trimmed by 0 bases and J by 5 bases, leaving 8 bases between them. CDR3 sequence: CASSQENRDNEQFF. The CDR3 region has the DNA TGCGCCAGCAGCCAAGAAAACAGGGACAATGAGCAGTTCTTC.

The chain joins TRBV19 to TRBJ1-5; D not resolved. CDR1 LNHDA and CDR2 SQIVND come from the germline V gene (reference sequence). The CDR3 covers 18 residues. V shed 6 bases and J shed 2 bases, with 23 bases lying between them. In DNA, the CDR3 is TGTGCCAGTAGCCCAAGTGTTCCGTTCAGATCTGGCAATCAGCCCCAGCATTTT. The encoded protein is CASSPSVPFRSGNQPQHF.

The chain has TRBV27 and TRBJ1-1; 7 bases agree with TRBD1. Trimming cost V 5 bases and J 0 bases; bases outside gene matches: 15. The CDR3 is 18 amino acids. Germline V gene data show CDR1 as MNHEY and CDR2 as SMNVEV (reference sequence). CDR3 sequence (DNA): TGTGCCAGCAGTCCGTTATTTACGGGACAGTCCATGAACACTGAAGCTTTCTTT. This codes for CASSPLFTGQSMNTEAFF.

The V call is TRBV3-1 (or the pseudogene TRBV3-2), the J call TRBJ2-1; 8 nucleotides match TRBD1. CDR3 size: 16 residues. The germline V gene has CDR1 LGHDT and CDR2 YNNKEL (reference sequence). V shed 3 bases and J 9 bases; nucleotides not matched to a gene: 13. CDR3 in amino acids: CASSHTGRGRKGEQFF. For the CDR3, the DNA is TGTGCCAGCAGCCATACGGGCAGGGGGCGCAAGGGTGAGCAGTTCTTC.

This chain connects TRBV6-5 to TRBJ1-5; the D gene is possibly TRBD1 (6 bases). CDR1 MNHEY and CDR2 SVGAGI come from the germline V gene. CDR3 length: 13 residues. The ends were cut back, 6 bases at V and 6 bases at J, with 12 bases in the middle. The CDR3 nucleotides are TGTGCCAGCAGCAACAGGGCTTTTCAGCCCCAGCATTTT. Its protein product is CASSNRAFQPQHF.

This clone was seen more than once but under ten times. V gene TRBV5-5 combines with J gene TRBJ1-1; 7 nucleotides agree with TRBD1. This CDR3 region has 16 residues. Germline CDR1 reads SGHKS; CDR2 reads YYEKEE (reference sequence). The J segment lost 6 bases and the V segment lost 0 bases, leaving 11 bases of the junction unmatched. The CDR3 region is CASSLVWTGGISEAFF. The CDR3 bases are TGTGCCAGCAGCTTGGTTTGGACAGGCGGCATCTCTGAAGCTTTCTTT.

This chain uses TRBV5-6 with TRBJ2-2, with TRBD1 matching over 9 bases. Unmatched junction bases numbered 5, after V lost 1 base and J lost 4 bases. The germline gives CDR1 SGHDT, CDR2 YYEEEE. The CDR3 length is 16 residues. CDR3 coding DNA: TGTGCCAGCAGCTTGTTTGGGACAGGGATCACCGGGGAGCTGTTTTTT. Protein product: CASSLFGTGITGELFF.

V and J are TRBV2 and TRBJ1-2; 8 bases map to TRBD1. V lost 0 bases to trimming and J lost 3 bases; unmatched junction nucleotides: 12. This CDR3 is 18 amino acids long. Germline CDR1 and CDR2: SNHLY and FYNNEI. The CDR3: CASSEAVSAGGAYYGYTF. CDR3 in DNA: TGTGCCAGCAGTGAAGCAGTATCGGCAGGGGGCGCGTACTATGGCTACACCTTC.

The chain combines TRBV2 with TRBJ2-7; 8 bases map to TRBD1. The V and J ends lost 5 bases and 3 bases, in that order; junction bases with no gene match: 6. CDR1 SNHLY and CDR2 FYNNEI come from the germline V gene. This CDR3 is 14 amino acids long. DNA of the CDR3: TGTGCCAGCAGTATTGGGACAGGAGTCTACGAGCAGTACTTC. Translation gives CASSIGTGVYEQYF.

The chain joins TRBV2 to TRBJ1-2; 7 bases are a match to TRBD1. This CDR3 has 14 amino acids. From germline, CDR1 is SNHLY and CDR2 FYNNEI. With V trimmed by 2 bases and J by 4 bases, 4 bases remained unmatched. The CDR3 reads CASSENRGIYGYTF. The CDR3 bases are TGTGCCAGCAGTGAAAACAGGGGAATCTATGGCTACACCTTC.

This chain connects TRBV18 to TRBJ2-3; D call uncertain. This CDR3 comprises 13 residues. Trimming cost V 6 bases and J 6 bases, with 13 bases left between them. The germline gives CDR1 KGHSH, CDR2 LQKENI. CDR3 protein: CASSPNTWDTQYF. The CDR3 nucleotides read TGTGCCAGCTCCCCAAACACGTGGGATACGCAGTATTTT. The full variable domain, completed using reference TRBV18 and TRBJ2-3, is NAGVMQNPRHLVRRRGQEARLRCSPMKGHSHVYWYRQLPEEGLKFMVYLQKENIIDESGMPKERFSAEFPKEGPSILRIQQVVRGDSAAYFCASSPNTWDTQYFGPGTRLTVL.

V and J are TRBV2 and TRBJ1-2; 9 bases are a match to TRBD1. The germline CDR1 and CDR2 sequences are SNHLY and FYNNEI. The CDR3 has 17 amino acids. Trimming removed 3 bases from V and 0 bases from J; junction bases left unmatched: 8. CDR3 bases: TGTGCCAGCAGTGACCTGGGGGACAGGGAAGCTAACTATGGCTACACCTTC. It translates to CASSDLGDREANYGYTF.

V usage is TRBV2 and J usage is TRBJ1-6; 8 nucleotides line up with TRBD1. The CDR3 runs 15 residues. Trimming at V came to 5 bases and at J to 7 bases, leaving 7 bases not matched to a gene. Germline lookup yields CDR1 SNHLY and CDR2 FYNNEI. CDR3 sequence: CASSSQTGVNSPLHF. The CDR3 DNA reads as TGTGCCAGCAGTTCTCAGACAGGGGTAAATTCACCCCTCCACTTT.

The chain links TRBV29-1 to TRBJ1-2; 8 bases line up with TRBD1. Germline V CDR1 and CDR2: SQVTM, ANQGSEA. V lost 7 bases, J lost 8 bases, and 6 bases stayed unmatched. The length of the CDR3 is 11 residues. The CDR3 loop is CSAKTGVGYTF. The CDR3 nucleotides read TGCAGCGCAAAGACAGGGGTCGGCTACACCTTC.

This chain joins TRBV7-2 and TRBJ2-1, with a tentative D call TRBD2 (5 bases). Germline V gene lookup returns CDR1 SGHTA and CDR2 FQGNSA. The V end lost 2 bases, the J end lost 7 bases, and 24 bases lay between the germline ends. The CDR3 runs to 18 residues. CDR3 loop: CASSLWFLAGPPGNEQFF. CDR3 in DNA: TGTGCCAGCAGCTTATGGTTCCTGGCGGGCCCCCCGGGGAATGAGCAGTTCTTC.

This chain joins TRBV2 and TRBJ1-3; no clear D gene. V lost 0 bases and J 2 bases, leaving 8 bases between the germline ends. The germline CDR1 and CDR2 sequences are SNHLY and FYNNEI. CDR3 length equals 15 residues. CDR3 in amino acids: CASSEAGGPGNTIYF. The CDR3 bases are TGTGCCAGCAGTGAAGCGGGAGGCCCTGGAAACACCATATATTTT.

The rearrangement links TRBV13 to TRBJ1-6; no reliable D call. CDR3 length equals 16 residues. In germline, CDR1 is PRHDT, CDR2 FYEKMQ (reference sequence). Trimming removed 3 bases from V and 7 bases from J, with 16 bases in between. This chain's CDR3 is CASSFGQAGPNSPLHF. Here the CDR3 DNA reads TGTGCCAGCAGCTTTGGCCAAGCGGGCCCAAATTCACCCCTCCACTTT.

V and J are TRBV6-4 and TRBJ2-3; D gene uncertain. CDR1 MRHNA and CDR2 SNTAGT come from the germline V gene. CDR3 size: 13 residues. Trimming removed 3 bases from V and 6 bases from J, with 10 bases in between. CDR3 sequence reads: CASSDVSADTQYF. The CDR3 DNA sequence: TGTGCCAGCAGTGATGTCTCTGCGGATACGCAGTATTTT.